These 14 T cell receptor beta chains came from one sample sequenced in a study of T cell repertoires in cytomegalovirus infection. TCRdb processed the reads anew with MiXCR; each CDR3 protein has one entry. The sample records over 300,000 distinct CDR3 sequences, roughly a sixth being singletons. The sequencing input was PBMCs. The receptors shown here come from a human donor in good health (CMV status not recorded). Some clones in this sample may be carry-over from other donors' samples.

This clonotype came up many times. This chain uses TRBV4-1 with TRBJ2-7; possibly TRBD1 or TRBD2 for D (5 bases each). Germline values: CDR1 MGHRA, CDR2 YSYEKL. Trimming stripped 2 bases from V and 6 bases from J, with 23 bases between. The length of the CDR3 is 17 residues. CDR3 sequence reads: CASSQILTSGTGSEQYF. For the CDR3, the DNA is TGCGCCAGCAGCCAAATATTAACCTCGGGGACGGGCTCCGAGCAGTACTTC.

The V and J genes are TRBV2 and TRBJ2-3, with 7 bases identical to TRBD2. Germline V gene lookup returns CDR1 SNHLY and CDR2 FYNNEI. Losses at the gene ends were 8 bases for V and 1 base for J; bases not matched to a gene: 9. The CDR3 is made up of 15 amino acids. The CDR3 protein is CASRERGGGTDTQYF. Here the CDR3 DNA reads TGTGCCAGCCGGGAGCGGGGTGGCGGCACAGATACGCAGTATTTT.

Notes on this clonotype: A clone one base away is much larger, so this may be a read error. The V and J genes are TRBV24-1 and TRBJ2-5, with 10 bases lining up with TRBD2. With V trimmed by 2 bases and J by 5 bases, 16 bases remained unmatched. This CDR3 is 19 amino acids long. Looked up from germline, CDR1 is KGHDR and CDR2 is SFDVKD. This CDR3 reads CATSDSDGMSSGGTETQYF. For the CDR3, the DNA is TGTGCCACCAGTGATTCAGACGGAATGTCTAGCGGGGGTACGGAGACCCAGTACTTC.

This clonotype came up a few times. The chain combines TRBV29-1 with TRBJ2-5; D gene unclear. This CDR3 region has 13 residues. V was shortened by 2 bases and J by 1 base, with 8 bases between the two germline ends. Germline V gives CDR1 SQVTM, CDR2 ANQGSEA. In DNA form, the CDR3 reads TGCAGCGTTGAACCCCGGGCCCAAGAGACCCAGTACTTC. Residues: CSVEPRAQETQYF.

The chain carries TRBV4-3 and TRBJ1-5; D is undetermined. Trimming took off 3 bases at V and 0 bases at J, with 9 bases between the two ends. The CDR3 sequence is 15 residues long. CDR1 and CDR2 from the germline V gene are LGHNA and YSLEER. DNA for the CDR3: TGCGCCAGCAGCCATTCGTCTCATAGCAATCAGCCCCAGCATTTT. Translating gives CASSHSSHSNQPQHF.

This clonotype was observed many times. This CDR3 is CASSLILAGVRYNEQFF. CDR3 in DNA: TGTGCCAGCAGCTTAATCTTAGCGGGGGTCCGATACAATGAGCAGTTCTTC. The gene calls are TRBV7-2 and TRBJ2-1; TRBD2 aligns across 9 bases. Germline assignment: CDR1 SGHTA and CDR2 FQGNSA. After removal of 2 bases from V and 4 bases from J, the junction contained 9 bases not matched to a gene. The CDR3 totals 17 residues. The full variable domain, in which reference TRBV7-2 and TRBJ2-1 provide the parts outside the CDR3, is GAGVSQSPSNKVTEKGKDVELRCDPISGHTALYWYRQSLGQGLEFLIYFQGNSAPDKSGLPSDRFSAERTGGSVSTLTIQRTQQEDSAVYLCASSLILAGVRYNEQFFGPGTRLTVL.

This clonotype was seen many times. The chain uses TRBV10-3 and TRBJ2-7, with 7 bases that match TRBD1. J gave up 5 bases and V 2 bases, and 9 bases lay outside the gene matches. Germline values: CDR1 ENHRY, CDR2 SYGVKD. The CDR3 runs 15 residues. Written as DNA, the CDR3 is TGTGCCATCAGTGAGCGGGACAGAGGTCCGAACGAGCAGTACTTC. Its translation: CAISERDRGPNEQYF.

V and J are TRBV10-3 and TRBJ1-5; 9 bases fit TRBD1. The CDR3 length is 13 residues. Germline CDR1 is ENHRY and CDR2 is SYGVKD. The J segment lost 5 bases and the V segment lost 6 bases, leaving 2 bases of the junction unmatched. CDR3 in amino acids: CAIRRDRDQPQHF. The CDR3 DNA reads TGTGCCATCAGAAGGGACAGGGATCAGCCCCAGCATTTT.

This clonotype was seen a few times. The V and J genes are TRBV4-1 and TRBJ1-5; TRBD1 matches at 7 bases. V lost 1 base and J lost 1; bases outside the gene matches: 4. The CDR3 consists of 16 residues. Germline V gene lookup returns CDR1 MGHRA and CDR2 YSYEKL. CDR3 loop: CASSQGAGGSNQPQHF. CDR3 sequence (DNA): TGCGCCAGCAGCCAAGGGGCAGGGGGAAGCAATCAGCCCCAGCATTTT.

The genes are TRBV13 and TRBJ2-7; D is unclear. Germline assignment: CDR1 PRHDT and CDR2 FYEKMQ (reference sequence). This CDR3 is 15 amino acids long. The V end lost 5 bases, the J end lost 0 bases, and 14 bases lay between the germline ends. CDR3 residues: CASSGRPASSYEQYF. The CDR3 coding sequence is TGTGCCAGCAGCGGGCGTCCCGCTAGCTCCTACGAGCAGTACTTC.

The V call is TRBV7-2, the J call TRBJ2-1, with D possibly matching TRBD2 (5 bases). Per the germline V gene, CDR1 is SGHTA and CDR2 is FQGNSA. The CDR3 runs 14 residues. V was trimmed by 4 bases and J by 3 bases, leaving 10 bases between them. DNA for the CDR3: TGTGCCAGCAGCTCGGCTAGCCTCTACAATGAGCAGTTCTTC. Residues: CASSSASLYNEQFF.

This clonotype was detected a few times. The chain links TRBV20-1 to TRBJ1-2; 7 bases are a match to TRBD1. V trimming: 4 bases; J trimming: 4 bases; junction bases outside the gene matches: 15. The CDR3 is 16 residues long. Looked up from germline, CDR1 is DFQATT and CDR2 is SNEGSKA (reference sequence). The CDR3: CSANALDRRFSYGYTF. CDR3 nucleotides: TGCAGTGCTAACGCGTTGGACAGGAGGTTCTCCTATGGCTACACCTTC.

A few counts support this clonotype. The J gene is TRBJ1-1, the V gene TRBV13, with 9 bases aligning to TRBD1. The length of the CDR3 is 17 residues. The germline V gene has CDR1 PRHDT and CDR2 FYEKMQ (reference sequence). V lost 5 bases and J lost 5; bases outside the gene matches: 15. In nucleotides, the CDR3 is TGTGCCAGCAGCGCTCCGCCGCCGGGACAGGGTGTAACTGAAGCTTTCTTT. Translated, it gives CASSAPPPGQGVTEAFF.

This clonotype was counted at least ten times. This rearrangement joins TRBV7-2 to TRBJ1-1, with 7 bases matching TRBD1. The J segment lost 5 bases and the V segment lost 5 bases, leaving 5 bases of the junction unmatched. CDR3 size: 13 residues. Per the germline V gene, CDR1 is SGHTA and CDR2 is FQGNSA. CDR3 DNA sequence: TGTGCCAGCAGCCCTACAGGGGAAACTGAAGCTTTCTTT. This gives the protein CASSPTGETEAFF.